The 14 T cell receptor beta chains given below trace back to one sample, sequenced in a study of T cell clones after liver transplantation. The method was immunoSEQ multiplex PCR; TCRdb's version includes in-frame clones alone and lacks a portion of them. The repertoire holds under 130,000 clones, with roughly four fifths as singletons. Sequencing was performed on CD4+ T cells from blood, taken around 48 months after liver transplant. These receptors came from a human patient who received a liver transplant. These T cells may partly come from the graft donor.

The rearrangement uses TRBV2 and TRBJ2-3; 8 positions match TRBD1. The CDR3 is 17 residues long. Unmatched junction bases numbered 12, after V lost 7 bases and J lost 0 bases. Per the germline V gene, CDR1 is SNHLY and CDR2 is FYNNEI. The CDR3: CASNVTGGPSSTDTQYF. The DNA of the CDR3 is TGTGCCAGCAATGTTACAGGGGGTCCTTCTAGCACAGATACGCAGTATTTT.

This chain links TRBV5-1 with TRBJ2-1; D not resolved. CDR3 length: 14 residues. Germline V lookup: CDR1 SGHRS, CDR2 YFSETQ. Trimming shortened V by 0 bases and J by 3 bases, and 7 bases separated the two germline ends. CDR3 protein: CASSLGQNYNEQFF. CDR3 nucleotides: TGCGCCAGCAGCTTGGGCCAGAACTACAATGAGCAGTTCTTC. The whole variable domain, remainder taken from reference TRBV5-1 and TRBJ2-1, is KAGVTQTPRYLIKTRGQQVTLSCSPISGHRSVSWYQQTPGQGLQFLFEYFSETQRNKGNFPGRFSGRQFSNSRSEMNVSTLELGDSALYLCASSLGQNYNEQFFGPGTRLTVL.

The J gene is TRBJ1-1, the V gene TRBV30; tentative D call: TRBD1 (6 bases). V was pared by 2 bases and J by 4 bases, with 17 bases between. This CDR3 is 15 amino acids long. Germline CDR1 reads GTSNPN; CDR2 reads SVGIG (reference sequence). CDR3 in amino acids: CAWSKWGGAATEAFF. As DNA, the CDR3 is TGTGCCTGGAGTAAATGGGGGGGCGCAGCCACTGAAGCTTTCTTT.

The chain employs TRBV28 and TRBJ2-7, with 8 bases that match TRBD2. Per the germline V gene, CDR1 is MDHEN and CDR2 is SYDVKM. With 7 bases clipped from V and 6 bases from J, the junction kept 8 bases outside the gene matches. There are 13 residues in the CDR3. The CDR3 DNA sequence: TGTGCCAGCAAGACTAGCGTATATAGCGAGCAGTACTTC. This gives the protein CASKTSVYSEQYF. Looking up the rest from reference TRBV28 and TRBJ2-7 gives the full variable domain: DVKVTQSSRYLVKRTGEKVFLECVQDMDHENMFWYRQDPGLGLRLIYFSYDVKMKEKGDIPEGYSVSREKKERFSLILESASTNQTSMYLCASKTSVYSEQYFGPGTRLTVT.

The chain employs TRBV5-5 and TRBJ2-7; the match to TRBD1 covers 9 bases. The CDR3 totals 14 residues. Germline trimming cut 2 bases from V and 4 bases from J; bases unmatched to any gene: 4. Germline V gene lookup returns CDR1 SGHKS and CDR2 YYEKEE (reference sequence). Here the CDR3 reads CASSFGQGQYEQYF. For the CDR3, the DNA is TGTGCCAGCAGCTTCGGACAGGGGCAATACGAGCAGTACTTC.

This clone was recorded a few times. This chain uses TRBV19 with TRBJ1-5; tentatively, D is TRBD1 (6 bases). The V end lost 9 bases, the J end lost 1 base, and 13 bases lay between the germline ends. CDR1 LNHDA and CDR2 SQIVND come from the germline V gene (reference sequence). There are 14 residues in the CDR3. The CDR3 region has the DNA TGTGCCAGCCAGGACAGTTACAGCAATCAGCCCCAGCATTTT. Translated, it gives CASQDSYSNQPQHF.

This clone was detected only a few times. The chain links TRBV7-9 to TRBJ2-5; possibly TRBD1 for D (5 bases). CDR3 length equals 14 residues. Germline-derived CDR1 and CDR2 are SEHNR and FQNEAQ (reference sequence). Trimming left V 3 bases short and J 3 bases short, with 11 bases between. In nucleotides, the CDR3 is TGTGCCAGCAGCTTTAGACAGATAGAAGAGACCCAGTACTTC. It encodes CASSFRQIEETQYF. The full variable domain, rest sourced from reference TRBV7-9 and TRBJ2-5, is DTGVSQNPRHKITKRGQNVTFRCDPISEHNRLYWYRQTLGQGPEFLTYFQNEAQLEKSRLLSDRFSAERPKGSFSTLEIQRTEQGDSAMYLCASSFRQIEETQYFGPGTRLLVL.

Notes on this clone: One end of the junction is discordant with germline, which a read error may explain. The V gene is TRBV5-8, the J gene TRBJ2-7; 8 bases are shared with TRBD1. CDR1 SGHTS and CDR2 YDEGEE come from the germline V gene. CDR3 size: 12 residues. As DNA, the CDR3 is TGTGCCAGCAGCTTGCGCGGACAGGGTTGGGACTTC. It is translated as CASSLRGQGWDF.

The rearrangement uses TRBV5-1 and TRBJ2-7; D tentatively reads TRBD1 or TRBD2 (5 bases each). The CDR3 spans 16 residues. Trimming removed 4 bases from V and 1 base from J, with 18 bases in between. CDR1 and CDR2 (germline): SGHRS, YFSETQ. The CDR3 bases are TGCGCCAGCAGCACCGCCGGGACGCGAGGATCCTACGAGCAGTACTTC. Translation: CASSTAGTRGSYEQYF.

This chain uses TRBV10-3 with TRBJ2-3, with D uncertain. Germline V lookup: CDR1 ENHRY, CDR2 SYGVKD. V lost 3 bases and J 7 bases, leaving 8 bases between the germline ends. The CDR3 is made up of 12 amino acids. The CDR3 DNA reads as TGTGCCATCAGTGATAACAGCCATACGCAGTATTTT. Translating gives CAISDNSHTQYF.

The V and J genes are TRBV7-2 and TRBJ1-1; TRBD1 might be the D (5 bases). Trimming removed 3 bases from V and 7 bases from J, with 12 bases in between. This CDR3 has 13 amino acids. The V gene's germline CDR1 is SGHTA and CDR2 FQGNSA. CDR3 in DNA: TGTGCCAGCAGCTTCGGGACGAGGGGTGAAGCTTTCTTT. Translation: CASSFGTRGEAFF.

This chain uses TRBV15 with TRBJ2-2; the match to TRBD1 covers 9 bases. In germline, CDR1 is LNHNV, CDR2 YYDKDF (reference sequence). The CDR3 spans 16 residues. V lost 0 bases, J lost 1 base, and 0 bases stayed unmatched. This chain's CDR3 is CATSREDRGNTGELFF. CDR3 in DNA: TGTGCCACCAGCAGAGAGGACAGGGGGAACACCGGGGAGCTGTTTTTT.

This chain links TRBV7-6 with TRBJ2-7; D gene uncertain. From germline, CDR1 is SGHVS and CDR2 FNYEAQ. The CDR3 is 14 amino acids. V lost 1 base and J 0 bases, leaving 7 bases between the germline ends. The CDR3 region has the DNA TGTGCCAGCAGCTTAGAAGAGTTCTCCTACGAGCAGTACTTC. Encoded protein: CASSLEEFSYEQYF.

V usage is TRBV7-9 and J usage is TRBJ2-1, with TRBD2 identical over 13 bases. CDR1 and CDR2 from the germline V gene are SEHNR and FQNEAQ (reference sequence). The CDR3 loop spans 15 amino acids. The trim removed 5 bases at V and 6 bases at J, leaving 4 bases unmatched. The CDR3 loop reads CASSRTSGGRNEQFF. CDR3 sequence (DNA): TGTGCCAGCAGCCGGACTAGCGGGGGTCGCAATGAGCAGTTCTTC. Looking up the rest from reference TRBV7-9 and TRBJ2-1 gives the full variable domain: DTGVSQNPRHKITKRGQNVTFRCDPISEHNRLYWYRQTLGQGPEFLTYFQNEAQLEKSRLLSDRFSAERPKGSFSTLEIQRTEQGDSAMYLCASSRTSGGRNEQFFGPGTRLTVL.